Listed here are 17 T cell receptor beta chains from one sample, sequenced in a study of spatial heterogeneity in lung cancer. Time point meaning: sample taken at primary tumor resection. Tumor, nontumor lung or frozen PBMC supplied whole RNA, sequenced without sorting. TCRdb ran MiXCR on the 5' RACE reads and lists one entry per CDR3 protein. The repertoire holds some 70,000 distinct CDR3 sequences, with approximately 12% as singletons. The sample here was PBMCs, taken at surgery. These receptors were obtained from a male donor with early-stage non-small cell lung cancer.

The chain carries TRBV7-2 and TRBJ2-5; D unclear. The CDR3 is 12 amino acids. Germline V CDR1 and CDR2: SGHTA, FQGNSA. V gave up 2 bases and J gave up 5 bases, with 6 bases separating them. The CDR3 DNA reads TGTGCCAGCAGCTTACTCAGGGAGACCCAGTACTTC. It translates to CASSLLRETQYF.

In this sample, this clonotype turned up a few times. The chain couples TRBV12-3 or TRBV12-4 to TRBJ1-5, with D unclear. V lost 0 bases, J lost 5 bases, and 8 bases lay in between. This CDR3 contains 14 residues. The CDR3 region is CASSLAGLYQPQHF. For the CDR3, the DNA is TGTGCCAGCAGTTTAGCGGGCTTATATCAGCCCCAGCATTTT.

The rearrangement joins TRBV6-5 to TRBJ1-6; no clear D. V dropped 5 bases and J dropped 7 bases, with 18 bases sitting between them. Looked up from germline, CDR1 is MNHEY and CDR2 is SVGAGI. This CDR3 has 16 residues. The CDR3 DNA is TGTGCCAGCAGTATCCGGCCCTTCCCAGAGAATTCACCCCTCCACTTT. Protein: CASSIRPFPENSPLHF.

This clonotype was counted many times. The J gene is TRBJ2-7, the V gene TRBV29-1, with D maybe TRBD2 (6 bases). The CDR3 extends over 14 amino acids. The germline V gene has CDR1 SQVTM and CDR2 ANQGSEA. The V and J ends lost 2 bases and 3 bases respectively, with 14 bases between them. The CDR3 coding sequence is TGCAGCGTTGAAACGCGGGGCGAAGACTACGAGCAGTACTTC. Translation gives CSVETRGEDYEQYF.

In this sample, this clonotype turned up a few times. The V call is TRBV5-4, the J call TRBJ1-4, with D possibly being TRBD1 (5 bases). CDR1 SGHNT and CDR2 YYREEE come from the germline V gene (reference sequence). The CDR3 extends over 13 amino acids. With 4 bases removed from V and 5 bases from J, the gap between germline ends came to 9 bases. The CDR3 nucleotides read TGTGCCAGCAGCCCGGGACCCAATGAAAAACTGTTTTTT. Residues: CASSPGPNEKLFF.

This CDR3 is CASSPNSGTDTQYF. DNA of the CDR3: TGTGCCAGCTCACCAAACAGCGGCACAGATACGCAGTATTTT. J is TRBJ2-3 and V is TRBV18, with D hard to call. CDR3 size: 14 residues. Trimming took 2 bases from V and 1 from J, leaving 7 bases between them. CDR1 and CDR2 (germline): KGHSH, LQKENI.

About this clonotype itself: A much larger clone lies one base from this, so it may be a read error. V is TRBV5-1 and J is TRBJ2-7; D possibly corresponds to TRBD2 (6 bases). Germline CDR1 SGHRS, CDR2 YFSETQ. The CDR3 spans 14 residues. In nucleotides, the CDR3 is TGCACCAGCAGCCCGGGACTGCTGATCTACGAGCAGTACTTC. Translating gives CTSSPGLLIYEQYF.

The chain carries TRBV6-1 and TRBJ2-6; a weak D match, TRBD1 (6 bases). The CDR3 is made up of 15 amino acids. Germline V gives CDR1 MNHNS, CDR2 SASEGT. The germline V and J ends were trimmed by 4 bases and 2 bases, with 9 bases remaining between them. CDR3 sequence reads: CASSVNRAGANVLTF. CDR3 nucleotide sequence: TGTGCCAGCAGTGTAAACAGGGCTGGGGCCAACGTCCTGACTTTC.

Concerning this clonotype itself: One end of the junction does not line up with germline, which may come from a read error. This chain connects TRBV7-2 to TRBJ2-3; 8 nucleotides line up with TRBD2. The CDR3 sequence is 19 residues long. CDR1 and CDR2 (germline): SGHTA, FQGNSA. The CDR3 DNA follows: TGTGCCAGCAGCTTAGATCGGCCAGCGGGAGCCCCTAGCACAGAAACGCAGTATTTT. Amino acids: CASSLDRPAGAPSTETQYF. The entire variable domain, with the rest obtained from reference TRBV7-2 and TRBJ2-3, is as follows: GAGVSQSPSNKVTEKGKDVELRCDPISGHTALYWYRQSLGQGLEFLIYFQGNSAPDKSGLPSDRFSAERTGGSVSTLTIQRTQQEDSAVYLCASSLDRPAGAPSTETQYFGPGTRLTVL.

This chain links TRBV6-5 with TRBJ1-6, with 7 bases identical to TRBD1. Germline CDR1 MNHEY, CDR2 SVGAGI. V lost 10 bases and J lost 5; bases outside the gene matches: 5. This CDR3 is built from 13 residues. CDR3 sequence (DNA): TGTGCCACCGGGACAGCAGATAATTCACCCCTCCACTTT. The encoded protein is CATGTADNSPLHF.

This clonotype was counted a few times. The rearrangement joins TRBV9 to TRBJ2-1, with 11 positions matching TRBD2. Germline CDR1 is SGDLS and CDR2 is YYNGEE. The V segment lost 4 bases and the J segment 7 bases; nucleotides outside the gene matches: 4. The CDR3 is 14 amino acids. For the CDR3, the DNA is TGTGCCAGCAGCACCGGGACTAGCGGAAATGAGCAGTTCTTC. Residues: CASSTGTSGNEQFF. Full variable domain (rest looked up from reference TRBV9 and TRBJ2-1): DSGVTQTPKHLITATGQRVTLRCSPRSGDLSVYWYQQSLDQGLQFLIQYYNGEERAKGNILERFSAQQFPDLHSELNLSSLELGDSALYFCASSTGTSGNEQFFGPGTRLTVL.

The rearrangement uses TRBV4-3 and TRBJ2-7, with D unresolved. Trimming stripped 2 bases from V and 2 bases from J, with 13 bases between. The germline CDR1 and CDR2 sequences are LGHNA and YSLEER. The CDR3 spans 15 residues. In nucleotides, the CDR3 is TGCGCCAGCAGCCAAAACTGGGCAGCGACCTACGAGCAGTACTTC. Encoded protein: CASSQNWAATYEQYF.

Many counts were recorded for this clonotype. The chain uses TRBV29-1 and TRBJ1-5; TRBD1 is a possible D gene (5 bases). The CDR3 runs 15 residues. Trimming took 4 bases from V and 3 from J, leaving 16 bases between them. Looked up from germline, CDR1 is SQVTM and CDR2 is ANQGSEA. The CDR3: CSVGISAGNNQPQHF. Here the CDR3 DNA reads TGCAGCGTTGGGATTTCGGCAGGGAACAATCAGCCCCAGCATTTT.

This clonotype was recorded at least ten times. This chain uses TRBV5-1 with TRBJ2-7, with 7 positions matching TRBD1. The V gene end was trimmed by 5 bases and the J gene end by 7 bases; junction bases not matched to a gene: 12. The CDR3 sequence is 14 residues long. Germline values: CDR1 SGHRS, CDR2 YFSETQ. The CDR3 DNA sequence: TGCGCCAGCAGACCGACAGGGATTGTAAGGGAGCAGTACTTC. This gives the protein CASRPTGIVREQYF.

The V and J genes are TRBV14 and TRBJ2-7; 7 bases are a match to TRBD1. V was clipped by 0 bases and J by 7 bases; unmatched bases: 9. Germline V CDR1 and CDR2: SGHDN, FVKESK. This CDR3 has 15 residues. For the CDR3, the DNA is TGTGCCAGCAGCCAAGAGAACAGGGGAGATCTAGAGCAGTACTTC. Its protein is CASSQENRGDLEQYF.

This clonotype came up a few times. V usage is TRBV27 and J usage is TRBJ1-3; no definite D call. V dropped 4 bases and J dropped 0 bases, with 10 bases sitting between them. Germline lookup yields CDR1 MNHEY and CDR2 SMNVEV (reference sequence). CDR3 size: 15 residues. The CDR3 DNA follows: TGTGCCAGCAGTTACAACAGCTACTCTGGAAACACCATATATTTT. Translation: CASSYNSYSGNTIYF.

V usage is TRBV25-1 and J usage is TRBJ1-4; D is perhaps TRBD1 (6 bases). Germline CDR1 and CDR2: MGHDK and SYGVNS. This CDR3 has 15 amino acids. Trimming left V 1 base short and J 8 bases short, with 14 bases between. CDR3 amino acids: CASSEFGRGSEKLFF. In DNA form, the CDR3 reads TGTGCCAGCAGTGAATTCGGCAGGGGCAGCGAAAAACTGTTTTTT.